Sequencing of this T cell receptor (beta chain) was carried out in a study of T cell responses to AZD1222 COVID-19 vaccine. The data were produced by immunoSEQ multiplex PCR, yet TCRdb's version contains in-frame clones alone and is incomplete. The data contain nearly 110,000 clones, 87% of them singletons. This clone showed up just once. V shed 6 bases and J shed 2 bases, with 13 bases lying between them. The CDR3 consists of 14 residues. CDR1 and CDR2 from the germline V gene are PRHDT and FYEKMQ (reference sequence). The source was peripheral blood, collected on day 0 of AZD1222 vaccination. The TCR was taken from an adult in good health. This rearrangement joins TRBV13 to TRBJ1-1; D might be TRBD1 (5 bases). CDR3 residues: CASRWRGLNTEAFF. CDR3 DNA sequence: TGTGCCAGCAGATGGAGGGGATTAAACACTGAAGCTTTCTTT.